This T cell receptor beta chain emerged from a study of cytomegalovirus exposure and HLA in healthy donors. V shed 6 bases and J 4 bases; nucleotides not matched to a gene: 14. Per the germline V gene, CDR1 is MDHEN and CDR2 is SYDVKM. The CDR3 is 16 residues long. A multiplex PCR was run with 60 Vbeta primers and 13 Jbeta primers. Generated by immunoSEQ multiplex PCR, the TCRdb table keeps only in-frame clones and is missing some. The table records more than 85,000 clones, about 80% of them present only once. This chain uses TRBV28 with TRBJ1-1; 7 bases are shared with TRBD1. The sample was PBMCs. The source of this sequence is a middle-aged man in good health and CMV-seronegative. The CDR3 coding sequence is TGTGCCAGCAGGCTGACAGGGCCCCTGCCGGGCACTGAAGCTTTCTTT. It is translated as CASRLTGPLPGTEAFF.